The entry below describes one T cell receptor beta chain. Its target antigen remains unknown. No much larger clonotype is one base removed from it; base qualities were not supplied. This specimen comes from a study of blood T cells in healthy people across ages (dated by TCRdb to between 2014 and 2017). In the study overall: In model experiments, template switching captured about one uniquely barcoded TCR beta cDNA molecule for every two T cells. Two additional independent replicas of 1 million unique cDNA reads from the same blood draw were analyzed for two donors (one aged 18 to 29 and one aged 80 or older). Age-related changes in TCR beta repertoire diversity were measured in the study by deep sequencing normalized with unique cDNA molecular identifiers. To avoid experimental bias, donors of different ages were distributed randomly across sequencing lanes. Four age groups were formed from the donors: young (average roughly 15 years), middle-aged (approximately 40), aged (about 62) and long-lived (82).

From its cysteine to its phenylalanine, the CDR3 spans 17 amino acids. The only DNA kept is the CDR3, 51 bases in frame from the first base. CDR1 is given as MDHEN and CDR2 as SYDVKM, both from the germline V gene. The junction shows trimming of 3 bases on V and 0 bases on J, plus 12 bases between the germline ends. Broad study findings and their caveats: The CMV infection status of donors was not known, potentially confounding age-related changes in expanded clonotypes. There was a strong correlation between observed TCR beta diversity and the percentage of naive T cells measured by flow cytometry. Compared with the aged group, the long-lived group had more naive CD4+ T cells, fewer expanded clones and increased TCR diversity, a pattern suggesting age selection. Estimates of total diversity based on one million sequenced T cells were considered lower bounds and underestimates. As age increased, observed TCR beta diversity per million T cells dropped in a roughly linear way, and a significant reduction was already evident by age about 36. Because profiling used bulk unsorted PBMCs, naive and antigen-experienced compartments could not be compared conclusively.

Library preparation used 5' RACE. The sample was run on an Illumina HiSeq 2500. A second about 7 to 11 cycle PCR used a sample-barcoded 5' primer and a J-beta primer mix. A template-switch 5' adaptor carrying 12 random nucleotides introduced a unique molecular identifier onto each TCR beta cDNA molecule. At least 2.5 million CDR3-containing paired-end reads were obtained from each sample. First-strand cDNA synthesis was performed from all RNA using the Mint cDNA synthesis kit, with priming by a TRBC-specific oligonucleotide. All cDNA was treated with uracil-DNA glycosylase and then went through a first 18-cycle PCR with the universal primers M1SS and BC2_uni_R. The study's own analysis went as follows. Each sample was normalized by randomly selecting 1 million high-quality reads, each carrying a distinct molecular identifier. Reads sharing molecular identifiers were discarded rather than binned into consensus sequences. MiTCR, set to a Q25 quality threshold and the strictest error-elimination algorithm, was used for CDR3 identification, clonotype clustering and error correction. A nonparametric unseen species model with Euler transformation was used to estimate lower-bound total TCR beta diversity. TCRdb took the public reads, trimmed them with fastp at Q25, ran MiXCR for clone calling and kept in-frame beta chains. For every CDR3 protein sequence, its rows merge into one entry that carries the most common genes and DNA. The V and J calls come from TCRdb's annotation, not from the publication. The sample profile shows 1.5 million to 2 million distinct CDR3 sequences; roughly 52% of them were found once. In total, the top ten clones hold less than 2.5% of the sample.

The donors were about 40 Caucasian individuals from Russia, aged 6 to 90 years, who were systemically healthy. Approximately 10 milliliters of peripheral blood were collected from each donor into EDTA-treated Vacutainer tubes. Ficoll-Paque density-gradient centrifugation was used to isolate PBMCs, with at least 7 million obtained per sample. Trizol reagent was used to extract total RNA from the PBMCs, yielding at least 6 micrograms per sample. For every donor, an aliquot of PBMCs went through flow cytometry to measure the percentages of naive CD45RAhigh/CD27high T cells. This TCR derives from a woman between 35 and 50 years old in good health. Sequencing was performed on blood. Recombination connected TRBV28 to TRBJ2-6; the D gene is perhaps TRBD1 or TRBD2, as each covers 5 bases. The CDR3 region: CASSFWGGGSGANVLTF. In nucleotide form, the sequence is TGTGCCAGCAGTTTCTGGGGTGGGGGCTCTGGGGCCAACGTCCTGACTTTC.